The next 22 T cell receptor beta chains were all read from a single sample in a study of T-cell reconstitution after alpha-beta-depleted transplantation in children. Using unique molecular identifiers, the investigators prepared the TCRbeta library. TCRdb analysed the PCR reads with MiXCR anew, one entry per CDR3 protein. The sample has hundreds of thousands of distinct CDR3 sequences, under 30% seen once. The source material was PBMCs, mostly from graft donor cells, sampled 360 days after TCRalphabeta/CD19-depleted stem cell transplant. The receptors were gathered from a boy under three years old who had a stem cell transplant for acute myeloid leukemia, so the T cells may come from the graft donor.

In its sample, this clonotype was seen many times. V gene TRBV3-1 combines with J gene TRBJ2-7, with 7 bases that match TRBD2. The CDR3 is 15 amino acids. The germline V gene encodes CDR1 LGHDT and CDR2 YNNKEL (reference sequence). Trimming at V came to 4 bases and at J to 2 bases, leaving 8 bases not matched to a gene. The chain's CDR3 is CASSPSLARTYEQYF. DNA for the CDR3: TGTGCCAGCAGCCCTTCACTAGCGCGGACCTACGAGCAGTACTTC.

The rearrangement uses TRBV28 and TRBJ2-5; a possible D gene is TRBD2 (5 bases). Deletions cut 2 bases from V and 5 bases from J, with 15 bases between. Germline loops: CDR1 MDHEN, CDR2 SYDVKM. This CDR3 has 15 residues. The CDR3 nucleotides are TGTGCCAGCAGTTTACGGGGTAGGGCCAGGGAGACCCAGTACTTC. Translating it yields CASSLRGRARETQYF.

This clonotype was counted only a few times. The chain combines TRBV7-8 with TRBJ1-2, with no clear D. This CDR3 has 14 amino acids. V shed 2 bases and J shed 3 bases, with 10 bases lying between them. CDR1 and CDR2 from the germline V gene are SGHVS and FQNEAQ. The CDR3 sequence is CASSLQRVDYGYTF. Written as DNA, the CDR3 is TGTGCCAGCAGCTTACAACGGGTGGACTATGGCTACACCTTC.

Ten or more counts support this clonotype. This rearrangement joins TRBV7-2 to TRBJ2-4; D is perhaps TRBD1 (5 bases). The CDR3 contains 14 residues. CDR1 and CDR2 (germline): SGHTA, FQGNSA. Trimming shortened V by 1 base and J by 4 bases, and 8 bases separated the two germline ends. In DNA form, the CDR3 reads TGTGCCAGCAGCTTAGGTCAGGGAAAAAACATTCAGTACTTC. This gives the protein CASSLGQGKNIQYF.

The chain recombines TRBV27 with TRBJ1-2, with a possible D match to TRBD1 (6 bases). The CDR3 length is 15 residues. Germline CDR1 and CDR2: MNHEY and SMNVEV (reference sequence). Trimming took 5 bases from V and 3 from J, leaving 16 bases between them. The chain's CDR3 is CASSRTGRGYYGYTF. CDR3 coding DNA: TGTGCCAGCAGTCGAACAGGGAGGGGGTACTATGGCTACACCTTC.

A few counts support this clonotype. This chain connects TRBV12-3 or TRBV12-4 to TRBJ1-5, with TRBD1 matching over 8 bases. V gave up 7 bases and J gave up 4 bases; unmatched junction bases: 6. The CDR3 covers 14 residues. DNA of the CDR3: TGTGCCAGCAACGCGGGACAGGCTAATCAGCCCCAGCATTTT. As protein: CASNAGQANQPQHF.

The CDR3 protein is CASSFASTDTQYF. DNA of the CDR3: TGTGCCAGCAGCTTTGCTAGCACAGATACGCAGTATTTT. This chain joins TRBV7-6 and TRBJ2-3; the D is unclear. V was trimmed by 3 bases and J by 0 bases, leaving 4 bases between them. The CDR3 covers 13 residues. Per the germline V gene, CDR1 is SGHVS and CDR2 is FNYEAQ.

This clonotype showed up just a few times. V is TRBV20-1 and J is TRBJ2-7, with TRBD1 matching over 10 bases. The CDR3 is made up of 13 amino acids. Trimming cost V 5 bases and J 5 bases; bases outside gene matches: 6. Germline V CDR1 and CDR2: DFQATT, SNEGSKA (reference sequence). The CDR3, as DNA: TGCAGTGCTCGACAGGGGGCTGGGGACGAGCAGTACTTC. Its protein product is CSARQGAGDEQYF.

This clonotype was seen at least ten times. The chain is built from TRBV29-1 and TRBJ2-3; D remains unclear. The CDR3 consists of 13 residues. Germline-derived CDR1 and CDR2 are SQVTM and ANQGSEA. V was shortened by 3 bases and J by 2 bases, with 9 bases between the two germline ends. DNA of the CDR3: TGCAGCGTTGATTGGGCATTCACAGATACGCAGTATTTT. Translation: CSVDWAFTDTQYF.

V usage is TRBV12-3 or TRBV12-4 and J usage is TRBJ2-3, with 9 positions matching TRBD2. The CDR3 is made up of 15 amino acids. V shed 7 bases, J shed 4 bases, and the junction held 9 bases outside the gene matches. CDR3 DNA: TGTGCCAGCACAGGAGCGGGGGGAATATCAGATACGCAGTATTTT. Translation: CASTGAGGISDTQYF.

This clonotype was picked up many times. The chain uses TRBV3-1 and TRBJ2-1, with 9 bases that match TRBD2. This CDR3 has 16 amino acids. The ends lost 2 bases at V and 6 bases at J; junction bases unmatched: 8. Germline CDR1 reads LGHDT; CDR2 reads YNNKEL (reference sequence). The CDR3 DNA reads TGTGCCAGCAGCCAACGGAGCGGGGGGCGTATCAATGAGCAGTTCTTC. It codes for CASSQRSGGRINEQFF.

This clonotype came up many times. The rearrangement uses TRBV10-3 and TRBJ1-2, with D hard to call. Germline values: CDR1 ENHRY, CDR2 SYGVKD. V was shortened by 9 bases and J by 3 bases, with 11 bases between the two germline ends. This CDR3 is built from 12 residues. CDR3 nucleotides: TGTGCCATTCGGACGGACCACTATGGCTACACCTTC. This gives the protein CAIRTDHYGYTF.

This clonotype was counted a few times. The V call is TRBV2, the J call TRBJ2-7; TRBD1 is a possible D gene (6 bases). CDR1 and CDR2 (germline): SNHLY, FYNNEI. This CDR3 has 12 amino acids. V was pared by 9 bases and J by 4 bases, with 13 bases between. The CDR3 loop is CASSTQGYEQYV. The CDR3 DNA sequence: TGTGCCAGTTCGACACAGGGATACGAGCAGTACGTC.

This clonotype showed up just a few times. This sequence joins TRBV12-3 or TRBV12-4 and TRBJ1-2; D remains ambiguous. V lost 3 bases and J lost 2, with 7 bases in between. CDR3 length: 13 amino acids. Here the CDR3 reads CASSFLGNYGYTF. CDR3 DNA sequence: TGTGCCAGCAGTTTTTTGGGAAACTATGGCTACACCTTC.

Many counts were recorded for this clonotype. The chain is built from TRBV12-3 or TRBV12-4 and TRBJ1-2; D gene ambiguous. The CDR3 sequence is 13 residues long. Deletions cut 3 bases from V and 7 bases from J, with 12 bases between. CDR3: CASSLVSNTGYTF. Here the CDR3 DNA reads TGTGCCAGCAGTTTGGTCAGTAACACTGGCTACACCTTC.

This clonotype occurred many times. The V call is TRBV20-1, the J call TRBJ2-5; 7 nucleotides align to TRBD1. With 6 bases clipped from V and 2 bases from J, the junction kept 3 bases outside the gene matches. The CDR3 loop spans 12 amino acids. From germline, CDR1 is DFQATT and CDR2 SNEGSKA (reference sequence). CDR3 nucleotides: TGCAGTGCCGGACAGGCTCAAGAGACCCAGTACTTC. Translated, it gives CSAGQAQETQYF.

This clonotype occurred many times. V is TRBV20-1 and J is TRBJ2-7, with 8 bases fitting TRBD1. Germline values: CDR1 DFQATT, CDR2 SNEGSKA (reference sequence). The CDR3 is 14 residues long. J lost 4 bases, V lost 2 bases, and 7 bases had no gene match. The CDR3 DNA reads as TGCAGTGCTAGACCGGGACAGGCCCTTTACGAGCAGTACTTC. It yields the protein CSARPGQALYEQYF.

This clonotype was counted many times. The chain employs TRBV3-1 and TRBJ2-1; D may correspond to TRBD1 or TRBD2 (5 bases each). The germline V gene encodes CDR1 LGHDT and CDR2 YNNKEL (reference sequence). The CDR3 runs to 14 residues. The ends were cut back, 4 bases at V and 2 bases at J, with 9 bases in the middle. CDR3 coding DNA: TGTGCCAGCAGCCGAGGGACGGCCTACAATGAGCAGTTCTTC. It yields the protein CASSRGTAYNEQFF.

This rearrangement joins TRBV5-1 to TRBJ2-3; possibly TRBD1 for D (6 bases). The CDR3 runs to 14 residues. Trimming shortened V by 4 bases and J by 5 bases, and 14 bases separated the two germline ends. In germline, CDR1 is SGHRS, CDR2 YFSETQ. The CDR3 bases are TGCGCCAGCAGCCTAAGAAGGGACAAAGATACGCAGTATTTT. Residues: CASSLRRDKDTQYF.

The chain employs TRBV20-1 and TRBJ2-1, with 8 bases identical to TRBD2. Germline V lookup: CDR1 DFQATT, CDR2 SNEGSKA (reference sequence). V shed 3 bases and J 0 bases; nucleotides not matched to a gene: 16. The CDR3 sequence is 19 residues long. DNA of the CDR3: TGCAGTGCTAGCGGGGACGGCGGGGGGCCCCTTTCCTCCTACAATGAGCAGTTCTTC. Its translation: CSASGDGGGPLSSYNEQFF.

The rearrangement links TRBV6-1 to TRBJ2-5, with TRBD2 matching over 7 bases. CDR1 is MNHNS, CDR2 SASEGT, per germline. The V gene end was trimmed by 6 bases and the J gene end by 5 bases; junction bases not matched to a gene: 12. This CDR3 contains 15 residues. CDR3: CASRKRAGVGETQYF. CDR3 in DNA: TGTGCCAGCAGGAAGAGGGCGGGGGTGGGCGAGACCCAGTACTTC.

This clonotype has more than one count but fewer than ten. The V call is TRBV20-1, the J call TRBJ1-5, with no clear D. CDR1 and CDR2 (germline): DFQATT, SNEGSKA (reference sequence). This CDR3 spans 13 amino acids. Trimming removed 3 bases from V and 6 bases from J, with 12 bases in between. This chain's CDR3 is CSASYTFGQPQHF. CDR3 nucleotides: TGCAGTGCTAGCTATACGTTTGGTCAGCCCCAGCATTTT.